This T cell receptor (beta chain) stems from a study of T-cell reconstitution after alpha-beta-depleted transplantation in children. Whole-study results and caveats: T-cell counts and diversity at one year post-transplant came mainly from newly produced T cells. For some patients, TCRbeta diversity was high at day 60 because of recipient T cells and thymic progenitors that survived. The study reportedly traced alpha-beta T cells about two months after transplant to several hundred expanded graft clones.

Only a few counts were recorded for this clonotype. Its antigen is unidentified. TCRbeta library construction was performed incorporating unique molecular identifiers. TCRdb itself ran the PCR reads through MiXCR, one entry per CDR3 protein. The table shows roughly 500,000 distinct CDR3 sequences, with about 11% occurring only once. This clonotype was sampled from a child aged 2-15 years with inherited bone marrow failure, due to receive a stem cell transplant. Sample: PBMCs, taken before TCRalphabeta/CD19-depleted stem cell transplant.

The CDR3 sequence: CSVTPDSTDTQYF. The DNA for the CDR3 is TGCAGCGTGACGCCGGACAGCACAGATACGCAGTATTTT. The J gene is TRBJ2-3, the V gene TRBV29-1, with no clear D. The CDR3 runs 13 residues. V was clipped by 6 bases and J by 0 bases, with 10 bases between them. Germline loops: CDR1 SQVTM, CDR2 ANQGSEA.